This T cell receptor (beta chain) was identified in a study of a mutant IDH1 vaccine in newly diagnosed glioma. Turning to this clone: Its target is unknown.

Measured with immunoSEQ multiplex PCR; TCRdb has only the in-frame clones, and not every one. The sample includes 50,000 to 60,000 clones, around four fifths of them seen just once. The CDR3 is made up of 11 amino acids. V lost 2 bases and J lost 7, with 5 bases in between. Looked up from germline, CDR1 is SEHNR and CDR2 is FQNEAQ (reference sequence). The time point here: week 5, during vaccination. Mutant IDH1 20-mer peptide, at 300 ug, made up each vaccine dose, with topical imiquimod. Sequenced here: PBMCs, sampled from a glioma patient whose treatment included an IDH1 peptide vaccine. This chain connects TRBV7-9 to TRBJ1-1; D gene uncertain. The source of this sequence is a man aged 45-60 years with glioma. CDR3 bases: TGTGCCAGCAGCTTACAGTTTGAAGCTTTCTTT. It codes for CASSLQFEAFF. The full variable domain, in which reference TRBV7-9 and TRBJ1-1 provide the parts outside the CDR3, is DTGVSQNPRHKITKRGQNVTFRCDPISEHNRLYWYRQTLGQGPEFLTYFQNEAQLEKSRLLSDRFSAERPKGSFSTLEIQRTEQGDSAMYLCASSLQFEAFFGQGTRLTVV.